The present T cell receptor beta chain was sequenced within a study of shared clonotypes between healthy human individuals. Sequencing was performed with immunoSEQ multiplex PCR; in TCRdb, only in-frame clones are kept and a portion is missing. The sample lists 850,000 to 1,200,000 clones, about 75% occurring once. Trimming removed 6 bases at V and 3 bases at J, with 9 bases between. The CDR3 covers 11 residues. Germline loops: CDR1 DFQATT, CDR2 SNEGSKA (reference sequence). The J gene is TRBJ2-7, the V gene TRBV20-1; D perhaps matches TRBD2 (6 bases). The sequencing input was memory CD4+ T cells sorted from blood. As for subset: CD45RA-negative fraction. The TCR sequence derives from a man between 18 and 35 years old in good health. CDR3 DNA sequence: TGCAGTGCCGGAGGGAGCTACGAGCAGTACTTC. Amino acids: CSAGGSYEQYF.